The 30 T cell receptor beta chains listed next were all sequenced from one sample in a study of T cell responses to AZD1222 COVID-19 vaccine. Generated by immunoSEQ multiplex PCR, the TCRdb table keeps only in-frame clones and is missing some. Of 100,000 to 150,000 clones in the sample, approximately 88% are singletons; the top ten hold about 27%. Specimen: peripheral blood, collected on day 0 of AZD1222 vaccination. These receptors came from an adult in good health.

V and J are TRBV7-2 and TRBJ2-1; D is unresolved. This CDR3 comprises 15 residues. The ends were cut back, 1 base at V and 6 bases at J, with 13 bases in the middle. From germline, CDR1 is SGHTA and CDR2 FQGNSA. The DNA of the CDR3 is TGTGCCAGCAGCTTAGGAGGAAGGTCCAGCAATGAGCAGTTCTTC. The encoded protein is CASSLGGRSSNEQFF.

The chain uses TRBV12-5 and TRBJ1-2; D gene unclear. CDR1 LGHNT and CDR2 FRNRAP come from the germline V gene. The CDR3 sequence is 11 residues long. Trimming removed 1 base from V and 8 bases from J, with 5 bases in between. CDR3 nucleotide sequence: TGTGCTAGTGGTTTGGACCGGGGCTACACCTTC. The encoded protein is CASGLDRGYTF.

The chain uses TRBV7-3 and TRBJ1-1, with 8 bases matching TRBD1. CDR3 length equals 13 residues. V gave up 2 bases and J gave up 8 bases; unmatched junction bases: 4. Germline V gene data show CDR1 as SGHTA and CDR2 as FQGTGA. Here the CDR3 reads CASSLQGASEAFF. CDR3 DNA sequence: TGTGCCAGCAGCTTACAGGGGGCGAGCGAAGCTTTCTTT.

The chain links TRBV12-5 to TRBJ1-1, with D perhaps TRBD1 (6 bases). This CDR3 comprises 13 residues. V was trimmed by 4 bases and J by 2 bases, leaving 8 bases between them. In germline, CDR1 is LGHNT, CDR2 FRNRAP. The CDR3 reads CASGSDSNTEAFF. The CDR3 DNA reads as TGTGCTAGTGGTTCGGACAGCAACACTGAAGCTTTCTTT. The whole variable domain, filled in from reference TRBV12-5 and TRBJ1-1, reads DARVTQTPRHKVTEMGQEVTMRCQPILGHNTVFWYRQTMMQGLELLAYFRNRAPLDDSGMPKDRFSAEMPDATLATLKIQPSEPRDSAVYFCASGSDSNTEAFFGQGTRLTVV.

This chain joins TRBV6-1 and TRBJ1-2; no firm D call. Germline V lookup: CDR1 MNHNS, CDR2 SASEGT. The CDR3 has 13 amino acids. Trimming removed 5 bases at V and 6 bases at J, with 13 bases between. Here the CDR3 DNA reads TGTGCCAGCAGTCCATCGTCCGGGAATGGCTACACCTTC. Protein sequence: CASSPSSGNGYTF.

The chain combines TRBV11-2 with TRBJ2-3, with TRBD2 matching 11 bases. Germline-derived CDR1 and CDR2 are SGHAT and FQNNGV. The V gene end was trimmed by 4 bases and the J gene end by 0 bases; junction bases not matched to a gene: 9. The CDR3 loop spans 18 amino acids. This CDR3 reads CASSSGGLAGASTDTQYF. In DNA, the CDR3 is TGTGCCAGCAGCTCCGGAGGACTAGCGGGCGCTAGCACAGATACGCAGTATTTT.

As DNA, the CDR3 is TGTGCCAGTAGTGGGCTACAGGGGGGGGAAGCTTTCTTT. Protein: CASSGLQGGEAFF. V gene TRBV19 combines with J gene TRBJ1-1, with 8 bases lining up with TRBD1. CDR3 length: 13 residues. The V segment lost 5 bases and the J segment 8 bases; nucleotides outside the gene matches: 7. Germline lookup yields CDR1 LNHDA and CDR2 SQIVND (reference sequence).

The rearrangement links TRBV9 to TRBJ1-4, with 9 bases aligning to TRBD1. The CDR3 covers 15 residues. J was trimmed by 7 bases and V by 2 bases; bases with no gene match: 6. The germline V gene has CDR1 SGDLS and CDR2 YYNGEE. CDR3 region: CASSVTGGASEKLFF. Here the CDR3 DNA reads TGTGCCAGCAGCGTCACAGGGGGCGCCAGTGAAAAACTGTTTTTT.

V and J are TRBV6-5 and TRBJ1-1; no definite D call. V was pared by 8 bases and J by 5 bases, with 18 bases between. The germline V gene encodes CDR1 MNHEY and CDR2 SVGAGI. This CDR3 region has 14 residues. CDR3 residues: CASSLGVLQTEAFF. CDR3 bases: TGTGCCAGCTCTCTCGGGGTCTTGCAGACTGAAGCTTTCTTT.

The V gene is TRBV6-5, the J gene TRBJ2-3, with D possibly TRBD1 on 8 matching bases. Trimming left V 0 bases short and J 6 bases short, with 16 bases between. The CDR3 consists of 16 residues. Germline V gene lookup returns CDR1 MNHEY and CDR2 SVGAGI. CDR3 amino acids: CASSYSNRGGMDTQYF. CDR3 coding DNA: TGTGCCAGCAGTTACTCGAACAGGGGGGGGATGGATACGCAGTATTTT.

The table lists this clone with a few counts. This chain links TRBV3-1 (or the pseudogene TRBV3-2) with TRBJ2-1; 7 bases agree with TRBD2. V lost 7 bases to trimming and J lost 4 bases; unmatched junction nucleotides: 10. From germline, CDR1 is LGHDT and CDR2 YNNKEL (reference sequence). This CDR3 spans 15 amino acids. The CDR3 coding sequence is TGTGCCAGCACCACAGATGGGCGGGGGTACAATGAGCAGTTCTTC. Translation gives CASTTDGRGYNEQFF.

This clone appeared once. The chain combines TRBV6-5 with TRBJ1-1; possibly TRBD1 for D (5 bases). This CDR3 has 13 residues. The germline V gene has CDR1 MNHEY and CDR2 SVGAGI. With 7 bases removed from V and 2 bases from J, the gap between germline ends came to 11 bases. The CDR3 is CASNLQENTEAFF. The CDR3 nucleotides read TGTGCCAGCAATCTACAGGAAAACACTGAAGCTTTCTTT.

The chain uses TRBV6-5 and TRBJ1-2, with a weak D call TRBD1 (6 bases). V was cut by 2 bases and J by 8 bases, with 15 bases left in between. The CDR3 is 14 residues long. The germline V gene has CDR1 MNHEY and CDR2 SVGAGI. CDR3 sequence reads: CASSYGGPGGGYTF. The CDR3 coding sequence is TGTGCCAGCAGTTACGGGGGCCCGGGGGGCGGCTACACCTTC.

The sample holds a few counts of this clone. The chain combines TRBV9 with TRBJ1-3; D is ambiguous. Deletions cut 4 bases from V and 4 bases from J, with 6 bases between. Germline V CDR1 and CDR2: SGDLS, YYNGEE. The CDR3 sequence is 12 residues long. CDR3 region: CASSRGGNTIYF. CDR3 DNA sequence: TGTGCCAGCAGCCGTGGAGGAAACACCATATATTTT.

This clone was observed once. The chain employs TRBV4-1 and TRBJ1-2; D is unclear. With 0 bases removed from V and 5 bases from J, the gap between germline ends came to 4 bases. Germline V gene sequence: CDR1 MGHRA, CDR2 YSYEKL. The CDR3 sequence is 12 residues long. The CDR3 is CASSQEDYGYTF. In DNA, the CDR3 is TGCGCCAGCAGCCAAGAAGATTATGGCTACACCTTC.

For the CDR3, the DNA is TGTGCCAGCAGGCGGACCGGGACAGGGAATGAAAAACTGTTTTTT. Translation: CASRRTGTGNEKLFF. The chain uses TRBV7-6 and TRBJ1-4; TRBD1 agrees at 9 bases. Per the germline V gene, CDR1 is SGHVS and CDR2 is FNYEAQ. V lost 6 bases and J lost 5; bases outside the gene matches: 7. The CDR3 contains 15 residues.

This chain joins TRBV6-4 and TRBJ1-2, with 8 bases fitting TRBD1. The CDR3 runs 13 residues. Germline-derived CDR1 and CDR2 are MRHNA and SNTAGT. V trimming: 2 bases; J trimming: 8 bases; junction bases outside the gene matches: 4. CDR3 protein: CASSDGQGGGYTF. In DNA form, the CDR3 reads TGTGCCAGCAGTGACGGACAGGGAGGCGGCTACACCTTC.

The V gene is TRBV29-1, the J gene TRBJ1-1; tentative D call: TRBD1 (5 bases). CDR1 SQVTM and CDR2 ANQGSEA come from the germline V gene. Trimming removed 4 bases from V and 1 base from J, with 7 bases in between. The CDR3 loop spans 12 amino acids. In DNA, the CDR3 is TGCAGCGTTGCCAGGGAGAACACTGAAGCTTTCTTT. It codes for CSVARENTEAFF.

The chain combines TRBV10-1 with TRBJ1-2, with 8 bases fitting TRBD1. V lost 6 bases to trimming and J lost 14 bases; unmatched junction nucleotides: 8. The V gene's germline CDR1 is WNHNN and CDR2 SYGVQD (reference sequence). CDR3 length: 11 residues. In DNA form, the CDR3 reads TGCGCCAGCAGGACAGGGGTTAAGGAGACCTTC. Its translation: CASRTGVKETF.

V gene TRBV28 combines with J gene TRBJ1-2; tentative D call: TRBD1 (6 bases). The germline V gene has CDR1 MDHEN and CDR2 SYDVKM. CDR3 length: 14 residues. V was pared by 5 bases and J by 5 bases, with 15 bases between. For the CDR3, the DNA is TGTGCCAGCAGTCCATTAGGGGGAGGGTATGGCTACACCTTC. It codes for CASSPLGGGYGYTF.

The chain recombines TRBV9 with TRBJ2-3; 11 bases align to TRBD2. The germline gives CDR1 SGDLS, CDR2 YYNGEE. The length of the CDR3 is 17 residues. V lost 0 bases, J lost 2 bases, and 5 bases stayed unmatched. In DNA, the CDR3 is TGTGCCAGCAGCGTAGTTCCTAGCGGGGGGTCCACAGATACGCAGTATTTT. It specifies CASSVVPSGGSTDTQYF.

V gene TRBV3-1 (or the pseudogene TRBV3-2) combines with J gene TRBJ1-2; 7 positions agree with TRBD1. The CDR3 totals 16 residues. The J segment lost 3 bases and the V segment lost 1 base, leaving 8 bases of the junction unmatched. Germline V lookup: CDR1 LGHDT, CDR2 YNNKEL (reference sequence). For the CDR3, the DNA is TGTGCCAGCAGCCAAGTGGGAGGGACAGCGCACTATGGCTACACCTTC. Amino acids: CASSQVGGTAHYGYTF.

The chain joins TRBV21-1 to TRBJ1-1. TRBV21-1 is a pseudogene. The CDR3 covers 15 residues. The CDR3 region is CASSKVTQGRTEAFF. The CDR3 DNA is TGTGCCAGCAGCAAAGTAACCCAGGGGAGGACTGAAGCTTTCTTT.

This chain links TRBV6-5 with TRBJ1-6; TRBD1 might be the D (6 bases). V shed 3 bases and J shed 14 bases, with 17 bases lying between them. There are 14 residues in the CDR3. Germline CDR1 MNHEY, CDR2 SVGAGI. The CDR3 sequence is CASSYRTVGAALHF. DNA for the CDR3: TGTGCCAGCAGTTATCGGACAGTCGGCGCAGCCCTCCACTTT.

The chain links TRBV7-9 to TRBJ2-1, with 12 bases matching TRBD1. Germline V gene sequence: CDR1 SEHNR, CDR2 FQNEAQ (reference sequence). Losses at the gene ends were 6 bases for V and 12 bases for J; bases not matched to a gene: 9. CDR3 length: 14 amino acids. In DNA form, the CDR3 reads TGTGCCAGCAGTGAGGGACAGGGGGCTCCAGGGCAGTTCTTC. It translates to CASSEGQGAPGQFF.

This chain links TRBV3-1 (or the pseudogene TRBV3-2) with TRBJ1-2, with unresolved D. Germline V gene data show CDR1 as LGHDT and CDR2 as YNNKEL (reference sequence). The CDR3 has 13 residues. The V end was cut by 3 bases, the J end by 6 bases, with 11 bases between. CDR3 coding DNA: TGTGCCAGCAGCCAGCGGACGTTTGATGGCTACACCTTC. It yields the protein CASSQRTFDGYTF.

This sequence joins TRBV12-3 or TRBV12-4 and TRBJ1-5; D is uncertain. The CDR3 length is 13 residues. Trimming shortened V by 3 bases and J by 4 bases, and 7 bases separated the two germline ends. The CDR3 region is CASSLALNQPQHF. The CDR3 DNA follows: TGTGCCAGCAGTTTGGCGCTAAATCAGCCCCAGCATTTT.

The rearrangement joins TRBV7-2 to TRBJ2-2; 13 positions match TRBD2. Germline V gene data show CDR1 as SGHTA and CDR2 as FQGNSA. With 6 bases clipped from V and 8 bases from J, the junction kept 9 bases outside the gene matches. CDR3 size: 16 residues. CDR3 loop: CASRPTSGGAAGELFF. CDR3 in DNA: TGTGCCAGCAGACCTACTAGCGGGGGGGCCGCGGGGGAGCTGTTTTTT.

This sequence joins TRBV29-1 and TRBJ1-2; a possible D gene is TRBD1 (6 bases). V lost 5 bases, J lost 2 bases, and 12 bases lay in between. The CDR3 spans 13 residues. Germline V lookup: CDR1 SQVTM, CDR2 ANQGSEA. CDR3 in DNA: TGCAGCGTTACGTGGGGGGCCAACTATGGCTACACCTTC. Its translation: CSVTWGANYGYTF.

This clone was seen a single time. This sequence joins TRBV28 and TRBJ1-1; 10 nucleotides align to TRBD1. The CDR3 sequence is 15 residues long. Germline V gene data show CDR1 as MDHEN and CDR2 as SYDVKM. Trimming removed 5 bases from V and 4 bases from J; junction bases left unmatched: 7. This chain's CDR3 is CASSGDRGGGTEAFF. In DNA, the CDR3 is TGTGCCAGCAGTGGGGACAGGGGTGGGGGCACTGAAGCTTTCTTT.